This TCR beta chain is drawn from a study of cytomegalovirus exposure and HLA in healthy donors. Regarding the study as a whole: Later analysis showed most CMV-associated TCR beta chains appearing HLA-restricted. There were 150 to 200 TCR beta chains listed as cytomegalovirus-associated. For most TCR beta V segments, an earlier analysis put the productive rate at about 90% or about 30% of the time.

The primer mix had 60 Vbeta and 13 Jbeta primers. Produced via immunoSEQ multiplex PCR; TCRdb's table is partial and in-frame only. Of 100,000 to 140,000 clones listed, roughly 82% were seen once; the top ten hold around 4%. This CDR3 has 14 residues. Germline V CDR1 and CDR2: MNHNY, SVGAGI (reference sequence). The V end was cut by 4 bases, the J end by 0 bases, with 8 bases between. Comments on this clone: The antigen is unknown.

The receptor comes from a male donor in good health and CMV-seronegative. This chain connects TRBV6-6 to TRBJ2-3; the D gene is possibly TRBD2 (5 bases). Material for sequencing was PBMCs. CDR3 in DNA: TGTGCCAGCAGTTCGGGCGGGAGCACAGATACGCAGTATTTT. Its protein is CASSSGGSTDTQYF.